Each of the 13 T cell receptor beta chains below was sequenced from the same sample in a study of human T cells and chemical hapten exposure. Time point here: pre-sensitization, week 0. Treatment noted: therapeutic diphenylcyclopropenone sensitization with weekly scalp DPC. TCRdb ran MiXCR on the RACE reads and lists one entry per CDR3 protein. The sample has 380,000 or so distinct CDR3 sequences, over 5% seen once; the top ten hold roughly 8.2%. Sequences were derived from whole blood, sampled in connection with sensitization to the hapten diphenylcyclopropenone (DPC). These receptors were obtained from a woman aged 18-35 years with alopecia areata. Some clones in this sample may be carry-over from other donors' samples.

Ten or more counts support this clonotype. The rearrangement joins TRBV6-5 to TRBJ1-5, with TRBD1 as a possible D gene (6 bases). CDR1 is MNHEY and CDR2 is SVGAGI in the germline V gene. The CDR3 covers 14 residues. V was pared by 2 bases and J by 9 bases, with 14 bases between. Here the CDR3 DNA reads TGTGCCAGCAGTTACGATGGGGGGGCAGGGCCCCAGCATTTT. Protein sequence: CASSYDGGAGPQHF.

The chain links TRBV12-5 to TRBJ1-1; TRBD1 is a possible D gene (6 bases). The CDR3 has 17 residues. V shed 1 base and J shed 3 bases, with 18 bases lying between them. Germline lookup yields CDR1 LGHNT and CDR2 FRNRAP. CDR3 sequence reads: CASGLASYRDIDTEAFF. The CDR3 DNA reads TGTGCTAGTGGTTTGGCAAGTTACCGGGACATTGACACTGAAGCTTTCTTT.

About this clonotype itself: It may be a read error: a sequence one base away is much more abundant. The rearrangement joins TRBV20-1 to TRBJ2-7, with D tentatively TRBD1 (6 bases). The CDR3 is made up of 14 amino acids. Germline assignment: CDR1 DFQATT and CDR2 SNEGSKA (reference sequence). V dropped 1 base and J dropped 5 bases, with 15 bases sitting between them. CDR3 residues: CSARGDKGIDEQYF. The CDR3 DNA reads TGCAGTGCTAGAGGGGACAAGGGAATTGACGAGCAGTACTTC.

This clonotype was detected many times. J is TRBJ2-2 and V is TRBV5-1; 7 positions match TRBD1. The V gene end was trimmed by 0 bases and the J gene end by 2 bases; junction bases not matched to a gene: 10. This CDR3 comprises 18 residues. The germline V gene has CDR1 SGHRS and CDR2 YFSETQ. CDR3 protein: CASSLGPGQRLNTGELFF. The DNA for the CDR3 is TGCGCCAGCAGCTTGGGCCCGGGACAGAGGCTAAACACCGGGGAGCTGTTTTTT.

The gene calls are TRBV7-2 and TRBJ2-7; D not certain. With 6 bases removed from V and 3 bases from J, the gap between germline ends came to 9 bases. Germline V gene lookup returns CDR1 SGHTA and CDR2 FQGNSA. There are 12 residues in the CDR3. CDR3: CASRPTSYEQYF. The CDR3 DNA reads as TGTGCCAGCAGACCAACCAGCTACGAGCAGTACTTC.

V usage is TRBV6-1 and J usage is TRBJ1-2, with D uncertain. The CDR3 is made up of 13 amino acids. The V end lost 3 bases, the J end lost 2 bases, and 7 bases lay between the germline ends. Germline assignment: CDR1 MNHNS and CDR2 SASEGT. DNA of the CDR3: TGTGCCAGCAGTGACGGCGGAAACTATGGCTACACCTTC. This sequence encodes CASSDGGNYGYTF.

This clonotype was detected a few times. This chain joins TRBV5-4 and TRBJ2-3; D call uncertain. Germline CDR1 reads SGHNT; CDR2 reads YYREEE (reference sequence). CDR3 length: 11 amino acids. Trimming removed 1 base at V and 9 bases at J, with 6 bases between. CDR3 sequence: CASSLIRTQYF. The DNA of the CDR3 is TGTGCCAGCAGCTTGATCCGAACGCAGTATTTT. Full variable domain (remainder filled in from reference TRBV5-4 and TRBJ2-3): ETGVTQSPTHLIKTRGQQVTLRCSSQSGHNTVSWYQQALGQGPQFIFQYYREEENGRGNFPPRFSGLQFPNYSSELNVNALELDDSALYLCASSLIRTQYFGPGTRLTVL.

J is TRBJ1-1 and V is TRBV27; 8 bases are a match to TRBD1. J lost 5 bases, V lost 4 bases, and 9 bases had no gene match. There are 15 residues in the CDR3. Germline V gene data show CDR1 as MNHEY and CDR2 as SMNVEV (reference sequence). The CDR3 nucleotides are TGTGCCAGCAGTTCAGGCAGGGGGCTTAGGACTGAAGCTTTCTTT. It yields the protein CASSSGRGLRTEAFF.

The CDR3: CASSYRLVQETQYF. CDR3 nucleotide sequence: TGTGCCAGCAGTTACCGCCTAGTCCAGGAGACCCAGTACTTC. V gene TRBV6-5 combines with J gene TRBJ2-5; D is unclear. The CDR3 has 14 amino acids. V lost 2 bases to trimming and J lost 5 bases, with 12 bases between them. Per germline, CDR1 MNHEY and CDR2 SVGAGI.

There are many counts of this clonotype. The V call is TRBV7-9, the J call TRBJ2-1; 9 positions agree with TRBD1. In germline, CDR1 is SEHNR, CDR2 FQNEAQ (reference sequence). The V and J ends lost 4 bases and 6 bases, in that order; junction bases with no gene match: 7. The CDR3 covers 15 residues. CDR3 DNA: TGTGCCAGCAGCTCACCGGGACAGGGTTCCAATGAGCAGTTCTTC. Its translation is CASSSPGQGSNEQFF.

The chain is built from TRBV7-9 and TRBJ1-6; D gene unclear. The CDR3 loop spans 14 amino acids. V lost 7 bases and J lost 6, with 13 bases in between. From germline, CDR1 is SEHNR and CDR2 FQNEAQ (reference sequence). This CDR3 is CASTFEAGNSPLHF. The CDR3 region has the DNA TGTGCCAGCACCTTCGAGGCGGGTAATTCACCCCTCCACTTT.

This clonotype was seen repeatedly, ten times or more. The genes are TRBV15 and TRBJ2-7; unclear D gene. The V end lost 3 bases, the J end lost 4 bases, and 7 bases lay between the germline ends. CDR3 length equals 12 residues. Germline V gene sequence: CDR1 LNHNV, CDR2 YYDKDF (reference sequence). DNA of the CDR3: TGTGCCACCAGCAGGAAAAATTACGAGCAGTACTTC. It translates to CATSRKNYEQYF.

The chain joins TRBV29-1 to TRBJ2-1; weak D call: TRBD1 (5 bases). Trimming pared 4 bases from V and 8 bases from J, leaving 6 bases between. Per the germline V gene, CDR1 is SQVTM and CDR2 is ANQGSEA. The CDR3 totals 10 residues. Here the CDR3 DNA reads TGCAGCGTTGCCAGGGATGAGCAGTTCTTC. It translates to CSVARDEQFF.